These 10 T cell receptor beta chains originate from one sample sequenced in a study of T-cell memory formation after mild COVID-19. In TCRdb, the 5' RACE reads were re-called with MiXCR into one record per CDR3 protein. The repertoire holds just over 400,000 distinct CDR3 sequences, with roughly a quarter as singletons. Input material: PBMCs or a T cell subset sorted from them (not recorded which). The receptors shown here come from an adult woman who had mild COVID-19 (a few samples of this study predate the infection). Cell type and time point are not known.

There are a few counts of this clonotype. CDR3 amino acids: CASRRDRGRGEQYF. In DNA form, the CDR3 reads TGTGCCAGCAGGAGGGACAGGGGGCGCGGGGAGCAGTACTTC. The V and J genes are TRBV2 and TRBJ2-7; 12 bases fit TRBD1. This CDR3 spans 14 amino acids. Germline loops: CDR1 SNHLY, CDR2 FYNNEI. Trimming took 6 bases from V and 7 from J; bases not matched to a gene: 7.

Written as DNA, the CDR3 is TGCGCCAGCAGCTTGGAGGGCGGGCAGACTAATTCACCCCTCCACTTT. This encodes CASSLEGGQTNSPLHF. This chain uses TRBV5-1 with TRBJ1-6, with D unclear. V was pared by 0 bases and J by 6 bases, with 13 bases between. The CDR3 extends over 16 amino acids. Germline CDR1 SGHRS, CDR2 YFSETQ.

This clonotype was detected only a few times. The CDR3 spells CASSFSYTSRGTDTQYF. In nucleotides, the CDR3 is TGCGCCAGCAGCTTTTCTTACACGTCCAGGGGCACAGATACGCAGTATTTT. This chain links TRBV5-1 with TRBJ2-3; the D gene is possibly TRBD1 (5 bases). CDR1 and CDR2 (germline): SGHRS, YFSETQ. The CDR3 is 17 amino acids. V was cut by 2 bases and J by 1 base, with 17 bases left in between.

V gene TRBV6-2 or TRBV6-3 combines with J gene TRBJ2-6; 8 bases map to TRBD1. Losses at the gene ends were 6 bases for V and 0 bases for J; bases not matched to a gene: 10. CDR1 is MNHEY and CDR2 is SVGEGT in the germline V gene. The CDR3 covers 18 residues. The CDR3 coding sequence is TGTGCCAGCAGAAACAACCGGGACAGGCTCTCTGGGGCCAACGTCCTGACTTTC. Translated: CASRNNRDRLSGANVLTF.

The V and J genes are TRBV9 and TRBJ1-2; D remains ambiguous. This CDR3 is built from 13 residues. The V gene lost 2 bases and the J gene lost 4 bases, with 9 bases spanning the gap. Germline CDR1 and CDR2: SGDLS and YYNGEE. CDR3 sequence reads: CASSVEGSYGYTF. Written as DNA, the CDR3 is TGTGCCAGCAGCGTCGAGGGAAGCTATGGCTACACCTTC.

The CDR3 region has the DNA TGTGCCGCGTGGGACTTCCAGGTAGATACGCAGTATTTT. This codes for CAAWDFQVDTQYF. The V and J genes are TRBV6-1 and TRBJ2-3, with a weak D call TRBD2 (6 bases). Trimming took off 11 bases at V and 5 bases at J, with 17 bases between the two ends. The CDR3 is 13 amino acids. CDR1 and CDR2 from the germline V gene are MNHNS and SASEGT.

J is TRBJ2-1 and V is TRBV7-9, with D unclear. Germline V gene data show CDR1 as SEHNR and CDR2 as FQNEAQ (reference sequence). The CDR3 spans 13 residues. Trimming left V 2 bases short and J 4 bases short, with 6 bases between. This CDR3 reads CASSLHEYNEQFF. CDR3 DNA: TGTGCCAGCAGCTTACACGAGTACAATGAGCAGTTCTTC.

This sequence joins TRBV7-9 and TRBJ2-5; D ambiguous. The germline V gene has CDR1 SEHNR and CDR2 FQNEAQ (reference sequence). The germline V and J ends were trimmed by 2 bases and 1 base, with 8 bases remaining between them. CDR3 length: 14 amino acids. CDR3 DNA sequence: TGTGCCAGCAGCTTAATACGGGCCCAAGAGACCCAGTACTTC. This sequence encodes CASSLIRAQETQYF.

CDR3 nucleotide sequence: TGTGCCAGCAGCTTCATCGGACTAGCGGCCTTGTACCAAGAGACCCAGTACTTC. Amino acid sequence: CASSFIGLAALYQETQYF. This chain links TRBV7-6 with TRBJ2-5, with 10 bases aligning to TRBD2. The CDR3 has 18 residues. Germline V CDR1 and CDR2: SGHVS, FNYEAQ. V lost 3 bases, J lost 0 bases, and 10 bases stayed unmatched.

This clonotype has more than one count but fewer than ten. The chain couples TRBV20-1 to TRBJ2-1; TRBD2 aligns across 13 bases. Germline V gives CDR1 DFQATT, CDR2 SNEGSKA (reference sequence). The length of the CDR3 is 16 residues. V lost 7 bases, J lost 0 bases, and 6 bases stayed unmatched. CDR3 in DNA: TGCAGTGGACTAGCGGGAGGTCCGAGCTCCTACAATGAGCAGTTCTTC. Protein product: CSGLAGGPSSYNEQFF.